What follows are 20 T cell receptor beta chains derived from one specimen sequenced in a study of T cell repertoires in aging, cancer and after chemotherapy. Peripheral blood genomic DNA, not sorted cells or RNA, was the template. TRB rearrangements spanning V, D and J were amplified using mixed TRB-A/B primers. TCRdb reprocessed the multiplex PCR reads via MiXCR and lists one record per CDR3 protein. The sample yields 2,000 or so distinct CDR3 sequences, under 60% seen once. The sequenced material came from blood. The receptors were gathered from a human donor with a solid tumor.

The count of this clonotype is one. The rearrangement links TRBV28 to TRBJ2-7, with 8 nucleotides matching TRBD2. With 4 bases clipped from V and 5 bases from J, the junction kept 10 bases outside the gene matches. Germline loops: CDR1 MDHEN, CDR2 SYDVKM. The CDR3 has 15 residues. In DNA form, the CDR3 reads TGTGCCAGCAGTTGGGAAGGCGGGAGGAGGAACGAGCAGTACTTC. Translating it yields CASSWEGGRRNEQYF.

This clonotype turned up a few times. The V gene is TRBV6-5, the J gene TRBJ2-1; 7 positions agree with TRBD2. The V gene end was trimmed by 5 bases and the J gene end by 8 bases; junction bases not matched to a gene: 9. CDR3 length equals 14 residues. Germline CDR1 reads MNHEY; CDR2 reads SVGAGI. CDR3 loop: CASSREGRGDEQFF. In nucleotides, the CDR3 is TGTGCCAGCAGTAGGGAGGGCCGAGGCGATGAGCAGTTCTTC.

In its sample, this clonotype was seen a few times. CDR3 in amino acids: CASTREGVGELFF. CDR3 DNA sequence: TGTGCCAGCACACGGGAGGGGGTCGGGGAGCTGTTTTTT. The chain employs TRBV5-4 and TRBJ2-2; 8 bases fit TRBD2. J gave up 7 bases and V 6 bases, and 5 bases lay outside the gene matches. The CDR3 consists of 13 residues. Germline CDR1 reads SGHNT; CDR2 reads YYREEE (reference sequence).

The rearrangement joins TRBV5-6 to TRBJ1-2, with D perhaps matching TRBD1 (5 bases). Germline CDR1 SGHDT, CDR2 YYEEEE. V lost 1 base, J lost 8 bases, and 12 bases lay in between. This CDR3 comprises 13 residues. Written as DNA, the CDR3 is TGTGCCAGCAGCTTGAGGGACCCTAGGGGCTACACCTTC. Its translation is CASSLRDPRGYTF.

The chain has TRBV7-2 and TRBJ2-7; TRBD2 agrees at 9 bases. The V gene's germline CDR1 is SGHTA and CDR2 FQGNSA. The CDR3 runs 16 residues. V was clipped by 4 bases and J by 4 bases; unmatched bases: 11. The CDR3 sequence: CASSSPAGGGRYEQYF. The DNA of the CDR3 is TGTGCCAGCAGCTCCCCGGCGGGAGGGGGGCGATACGAGCAGTACTTC.

Only a few counts were recorded for this clonotype. This sequence joins TRBV6-1 and TRBJ1-5; 7 nucleotides agree with TRBD1. V trimming: 4 bases; J trimming: 2 bases; junction bases outside the gene matches: 5. The CDR3 extends over 15 amino acids. CDR1 and CDR2 from the germline V gene are MNHNS and SASEGT. CDR3: CASSASGQGNQPQHF. The CDR3 region has the DNA TGTGCCAGCAGTGCGAGTGGACAGGGCAATCAGCCCCAGCATTTT.

V is TRBV20-1 and J is TRBJ1-6, with 10 bases matching TRBD1. V shed 0 bases and J 8 bases; nucleotides not matched to a gene: 1. From germline, CDR1 is DFQATT and CDR2 SNEGSKA (reference sequence). This CDR3 contains 14 residues. The CDR3 DNA follows: TGCAGTGCTAGAGAGACAGGGGGCGATTCACCCCTCCACTTT. As protein: CSARETGGDSPLHF.

The rearrangement links TRBV5-4 to TRBJ2-7; 9 nucleotides agree with TRBD2. This CDR3 contains 15 residues. CDR1 is SGHNT and CDR2 is YYREEE in the germline V gene (reference sequence). J lost 2 bases, V lost 4 bases, and 7 bases had no gene match. The CDR3 loop is CASSPAGGRAYEQYF. DNA of the CDR3: TGTGCCAGCAGCCCTGCCGGCGGGAGGGCCTACGAGCAGTACTTC.

This chain uses TRBV7-9 with TRBJ1-1, with D possibly being TRBD1 (5 bases). V lost 6 bases and J lost 1, with 12 bases in between. CDR1 is SEHNR and CDR2 is FQNEAQ in the germline V gene (reference sequence). The CDR3 is 14 amino acids. The CDR3 loop reads CASRARDGNTEAFF. CDR3 coding DNA: TGTGCCAGCAGAGCGCGGGACGGGAACACTGAAGCTTTCTTT. Together with reference TRBV7-9 and TRBJ1-1, the CDR3 gives the full variable domain: DTGVSQNPRHKITKRGQNVTFRCDPISEHNRLYWYRQTLGQGPEFLTYFQNEAQLEKSRLLSDRFSAERPKGSFSTLEIQRTEQGDSAMYLCASRARDGNTEAFFGQGTRLTVV.

This clonotype was seen more than once but under ten times. The V and J genes are TRBV6-5 and TRBJ1-2; D perhaps matches TRBD1 (5 bases). The germline V gene encodes CDR1 MNHEY and CDR2 SVGAGI. V lost 0 bases and J lost 4, with 9 bases in between. CDR3 size: 14 residues. The CDR3 here is CASSYSSRGYGYTF. The CDR3 DNA reads as TGTGCCAGCAGTTACTCGAGTAGGGGCTATGGCTACACCTTC.

The chain uses TRBV6-5 and TRBJ2-7; 13 bases line up with TRBD2. There are 15 residues in the CDR3. Germline trimming cut 4 bases from V and 7 bases from J; bases unmatched to any gene: 7. The germline CDR1 and CDR2 sequences are MNHEY and SVGAGI. The CDR3 sequence is CASSFRTSGSREQYF. CDR3 nucleotide sequence: TGTGCCAGCAGTTTCCGGACTAGCGGGAGTAGGGAGCAGTACTTC.

The CDR3 nucleotides read TGTGCCAGCAGCTTGGGAGGCAGGGGGCGGACGGAAAAACTGTTTTTT. It is translated as CASSLGGRGRTEKLFF. The chain carries TRBV5-6 and TRBJ1-4; 8 nucleotides agree with TRBD1. The length of the CDR3 is 16 residues. The trim removed 0 bases at V and 8 bases at J, leaving 9 bases unmatched. Germline V gives CDR1 SGHDT, CDR2 YYEEEE.

This clonotype showed up just a few times. The chain joins TRBV20-1 to TRBJ2-7; TRBD1 is a possible D gene (5 bases). Germline CDR1 DFQATT, CDR2 SNEGSKA (reference sequence). Trimming cost V 2 bases and J 4 bases, with 9 bases left between them. This CDR3 comprises 12 residues. Here the CDR3 DNA reads TGCAGTGCTAGAAGCCCAGGGTACGAGCAGTACTTC. This encodes CSARSPGYEQYF.

This clonotype appeared a few times. The chain carries TRBV20-1 and TRBJ1-5, with 12 bases that match TRBD1. This CDR3 is built from 14 residues. CDR1 DFQATT and CDR2 SNEGSKA come from the germline V gene (reference sequence). With V trimmed by 7 bases and J by 5 bases, 6 bases remained unmatched. The CDR3 DNA is TGCAGTGTCCGGGACAGGGGGCTGTATCAGCCCCAGCATTTT. Translating it yields CSVRDRGLYQPQHF.

As to this clonotype: Sequence at one end of the junction differs from germline and may be a read error. The genes are TRBV6-5 and TRBJ1-5; unclear D gene. This CDR3 has 13 amino acids. Germline CDR1 reads MNHEY; CDR2 reads SVGAGI. This CDR3 reads CASSLGQAQPQHF. The CDR3 region has the DNA TGCGCCAGCAGTCTAGGGCAGGCTCAGCCCCAGCATTTT.

The CDR3: CASSLGTGVHTEAFF. CDR3 DNA sequence: TGTGCCAGCAGCTTGGGGACAGGGGTACACACTGAAGCTTTCTTT. This chain connects TRBV5-4 to TRBJ1-1; TRBD1 matches 9 bases. This CDR3 has 15 residues. CDR1 is SGHNT, CDR2 YYREEE, per germline (reference sequence). The J segment lost 3 bases and the V segment lost 0 bases, leaving 3 bases of the junction unmatched.

This clonotype was detected a few times. The rearrangement joins TRBV6-6 to TRBJ1-2, with a tentative D call TRBD1 (6 bases). CDR1 and CDR2 from the germline V gene are MNHNY and SVGAGI (reference sequence). CDR3 length equals 13 residues. Trimming took 7 bases from V and 3 from J, leaving 12 bases between them. CDR3 protein: CASKRQEYYGYTF. DNA for the CDR3: TGTGCCAGCAAAAGACAGGAGTACTATGGCTACACCTTC.

This clonotype showed up just a few times. The chain joins TRBV12-3 or TRBV12-4 to TRBJ1-1; 8 bases are shared with TRBD1. The CDR3 extends over 14 amino acids. J lost 0 bases, V lost 6 bases, and 3 bases had no gene match. CDR3 region: CASRWTGMNTEAFF. The DNA for the CDR3 is TGTGCCAGCAGGTGGACAGGGATGAACACTGAAGCTTTCTTT.

The chain uses TRBV10-3 and TRBJ2-1, with 12 bases aligning to TRBD2. The CDR3 runs to 11 residues. Germline CDR1 and CDR2: ENHRY and SYGVKD. This CDR3 is CWLAGGIQQFF. CDR3 coding DNA: TGTTGGCTAGCGGGAGGGATTCAGCAGTTCTTC.

This chain joins TRBV7-2 and TRBJ2-1; the match to TRBD1 covers 8 bases. Germline lookup yields CDR1 SGHTA and CDR2 FQGNSA. The CDR3 extends over 14 amino acids. With 3 bases clipped from V and 8 bases from J, the junction kept 6 bases outside the gene matches. The CDR3 is CASSFSRGQDEQFF. The CDR3 region has the DNA TGTGCCAGCAGCTTTTCCAGGGGGCAGGATGAGCAGTTCTTC.